The source of this TCR beta chain is a study of T-cell reconstitution after alpha-beta-depleted transplantation in children. Many counts were recorded for this clonotype. Unique molecular identifiers were used in preparing the TCRbeta library. TCRdb independently ran MiXCR on the PCR reads; one entry per CDR3 protein. There are 490,000 or so distinct CDR3 sequences in the sample; about an eighth occur only once, and less than 6.5% lies in the top ten. V trimming: 8 bases; J trimming: 4 bases; junction bases outside the gene matches: 7. This CDR3 spans 14 amino acids. This receptor was identified in a human donor who donated a stem cell graft to a child with combined immunodeficiency. Here the sequenced sample was PBMCs from the stem cell graft donor, taken from the stem cell graft. The rearrangement links TRBV12-3 or TRBV12-4 to TRBJ2-2; TRBD1 aligns across 7 bases. The CDR3 region has the DNA TGTGCCAGCCTCAGGGACAGTTTCACCGGGGAGCTGTTTTTT. It translates to CASLRDSFTGELFF.